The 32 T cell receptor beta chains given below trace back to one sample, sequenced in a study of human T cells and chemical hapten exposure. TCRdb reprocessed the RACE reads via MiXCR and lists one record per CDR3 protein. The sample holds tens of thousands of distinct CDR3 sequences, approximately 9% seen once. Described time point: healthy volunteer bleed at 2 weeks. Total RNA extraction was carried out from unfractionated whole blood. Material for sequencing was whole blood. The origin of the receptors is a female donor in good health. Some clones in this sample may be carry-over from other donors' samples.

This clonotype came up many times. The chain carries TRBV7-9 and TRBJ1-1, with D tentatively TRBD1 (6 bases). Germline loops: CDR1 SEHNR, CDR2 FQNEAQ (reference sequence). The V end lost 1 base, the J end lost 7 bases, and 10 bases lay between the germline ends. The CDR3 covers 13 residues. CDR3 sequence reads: CASSLGGRNEAFF. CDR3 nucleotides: TGTGCCAGCAGCTTAGGGGGGCGGAATGAAGCTTTCTTT.

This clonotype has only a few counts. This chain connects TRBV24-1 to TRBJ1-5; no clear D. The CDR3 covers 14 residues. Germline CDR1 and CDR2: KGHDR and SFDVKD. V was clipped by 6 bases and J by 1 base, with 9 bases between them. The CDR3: CATSPFGSNQPQHF. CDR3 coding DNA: TGTGCCACCAGTCCTTTTGGAAGCAATCAGCCCCAGCATTTT.

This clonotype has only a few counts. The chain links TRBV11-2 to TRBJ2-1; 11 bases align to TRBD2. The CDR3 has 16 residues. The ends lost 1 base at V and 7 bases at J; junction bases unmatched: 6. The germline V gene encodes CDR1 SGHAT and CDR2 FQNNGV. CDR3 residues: CASSLVVAGGGNEQFF. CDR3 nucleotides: TGTGCCAGCAGCTTAGTGGTAGCGGGAGGGGGAAATGAGCAGTTCTTC.

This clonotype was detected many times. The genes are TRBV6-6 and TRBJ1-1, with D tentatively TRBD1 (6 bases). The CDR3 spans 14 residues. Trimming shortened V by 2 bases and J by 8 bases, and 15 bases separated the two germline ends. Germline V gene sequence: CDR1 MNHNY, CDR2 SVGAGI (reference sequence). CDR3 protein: CASSYPTGRGEAFF. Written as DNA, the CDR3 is TGTGCCAGCAGTTACCCTACAGGGCGGGGAGAAGCTTTCTTT.

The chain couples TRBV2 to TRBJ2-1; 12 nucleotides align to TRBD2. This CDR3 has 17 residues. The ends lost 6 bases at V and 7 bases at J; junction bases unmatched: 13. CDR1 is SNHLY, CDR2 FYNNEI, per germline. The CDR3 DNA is TGTGCCAGCAGGGTCGGCCTAGCGGGAGGGCCAATAAATGAGCAGTTCTTC. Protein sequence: CASRVGLAGGPINEQFF.

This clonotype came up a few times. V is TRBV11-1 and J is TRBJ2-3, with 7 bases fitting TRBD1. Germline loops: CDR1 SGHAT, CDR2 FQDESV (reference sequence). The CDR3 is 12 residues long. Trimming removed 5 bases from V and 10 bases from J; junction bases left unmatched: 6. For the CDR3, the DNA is TGTGCCAGCAGCCCGACAGGGAATGCGCAGTATTTT. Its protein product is CASSPTGNAQYF.

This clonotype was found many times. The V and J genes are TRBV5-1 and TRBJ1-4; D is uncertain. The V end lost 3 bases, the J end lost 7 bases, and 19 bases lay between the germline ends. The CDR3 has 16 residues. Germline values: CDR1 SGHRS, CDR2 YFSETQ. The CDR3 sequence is CASSSGGGRGSEKLFF. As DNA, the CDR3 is TGCGCCAGCAGCTCCGGCGGCGGTCGGGGAAGTGAAAAACTGTTTTTT.

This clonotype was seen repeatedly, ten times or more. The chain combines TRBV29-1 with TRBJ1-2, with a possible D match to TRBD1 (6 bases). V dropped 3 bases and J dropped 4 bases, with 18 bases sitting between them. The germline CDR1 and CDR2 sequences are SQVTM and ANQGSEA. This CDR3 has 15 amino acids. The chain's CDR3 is CSVEGRDTGLYGYTF. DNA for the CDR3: TGCAGCGTTGAGGGTAGGGACACAGGACTCTATGGCTACACCTTC. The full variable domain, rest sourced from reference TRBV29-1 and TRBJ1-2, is SAVISQKPSRDICQRGTSLTIQCQVDSQVTMMFWYRQQPGQSLTLIATANQGSEATYESGFVIDKFPISRPNLTFSTLTVSNMSPEDSSIYLCSVEGRDTGLYGYTFGSGTRLTVV.

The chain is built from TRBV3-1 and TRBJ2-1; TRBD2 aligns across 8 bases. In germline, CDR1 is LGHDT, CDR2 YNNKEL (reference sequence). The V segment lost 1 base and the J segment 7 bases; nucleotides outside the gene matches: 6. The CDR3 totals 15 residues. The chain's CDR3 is CASSQGPGGVNEQFF. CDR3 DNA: TGTGCCAGCAGCCAAGGGCCGGGAGGGGTGAATGAGCAGTTCTTC.

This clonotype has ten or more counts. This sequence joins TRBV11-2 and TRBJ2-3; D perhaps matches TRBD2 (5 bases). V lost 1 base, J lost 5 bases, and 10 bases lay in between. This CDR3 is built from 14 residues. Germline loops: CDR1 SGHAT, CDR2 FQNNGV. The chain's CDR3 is CASSLGPGGDTQYF. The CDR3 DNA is TGTGCCAGCAGCTTAGGCCCCGGAGGAGATACGCAGTATTTT.

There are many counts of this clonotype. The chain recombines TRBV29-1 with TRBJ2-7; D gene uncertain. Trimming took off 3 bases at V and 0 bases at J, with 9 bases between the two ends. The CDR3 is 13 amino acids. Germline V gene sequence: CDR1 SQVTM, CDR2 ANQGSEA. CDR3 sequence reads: CSVDGGNSYEQYF. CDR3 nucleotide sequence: TGCAGCGTTGATGGCGGAAACTCCTACGAGCAGTACTTC.

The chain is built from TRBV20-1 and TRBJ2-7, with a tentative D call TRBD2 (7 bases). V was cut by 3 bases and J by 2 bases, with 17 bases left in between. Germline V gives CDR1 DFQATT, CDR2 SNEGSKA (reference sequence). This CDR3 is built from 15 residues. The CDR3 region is CSARVLGGTTYEQYF. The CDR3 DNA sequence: TGCAGTGCTAGGGTCTTAGGGGGGACTACCTACGAGCAGTACTTC.

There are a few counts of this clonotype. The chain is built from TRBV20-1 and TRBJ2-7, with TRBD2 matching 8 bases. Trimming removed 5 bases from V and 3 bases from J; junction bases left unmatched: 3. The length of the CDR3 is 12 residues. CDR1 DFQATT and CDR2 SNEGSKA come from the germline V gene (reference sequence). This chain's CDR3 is CSAHGTSYEQYF. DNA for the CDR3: TGCAGTGCTCACGGGACTAGCTACGAGCAGTACTTC.

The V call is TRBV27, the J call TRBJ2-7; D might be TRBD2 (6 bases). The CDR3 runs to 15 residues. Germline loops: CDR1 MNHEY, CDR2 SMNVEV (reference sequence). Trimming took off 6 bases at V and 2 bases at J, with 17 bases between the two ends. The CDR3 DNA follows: TGTGCCAGCAGCCTAATCGGGACTGCGCCCTACGAGCAGTACTTC. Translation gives CASSLIGTAPYEQYF.

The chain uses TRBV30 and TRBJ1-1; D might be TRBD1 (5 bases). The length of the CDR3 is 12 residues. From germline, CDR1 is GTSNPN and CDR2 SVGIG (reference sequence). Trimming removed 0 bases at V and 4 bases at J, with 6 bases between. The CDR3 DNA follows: TGTGCCTGGAGTGTGGGGGGCACTGAAGCTTTCTTT. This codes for CAWSVGGTEAFF.

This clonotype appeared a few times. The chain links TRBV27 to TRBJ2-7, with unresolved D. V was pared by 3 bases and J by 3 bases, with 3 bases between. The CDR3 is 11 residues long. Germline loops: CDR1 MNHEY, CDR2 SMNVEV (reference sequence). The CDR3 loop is CASSFGYEQYF. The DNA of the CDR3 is TGTGCCAGCAGTTTCGGCTACGAGCAGTACTTC.

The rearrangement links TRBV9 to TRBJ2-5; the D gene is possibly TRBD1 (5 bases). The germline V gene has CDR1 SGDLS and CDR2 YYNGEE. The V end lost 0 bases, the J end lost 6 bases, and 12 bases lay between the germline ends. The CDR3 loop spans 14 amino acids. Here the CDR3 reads CASSVEAGQKTQYF. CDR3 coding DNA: TGTGCCAGCAGCGTAGAGGCAGGGCAGAAGACCCAGTACTTC.

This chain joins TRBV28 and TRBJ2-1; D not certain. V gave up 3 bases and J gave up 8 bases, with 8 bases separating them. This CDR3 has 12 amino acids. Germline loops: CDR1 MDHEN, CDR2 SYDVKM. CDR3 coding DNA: TGTGCCAGCAGTTTTATTTATGATGAGCAGTTCTTC. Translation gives CASSFIYDEQFF. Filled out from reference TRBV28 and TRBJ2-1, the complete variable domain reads DVKVTQSSRYLVKRTGEKVFLECVQDMDHENMFWYRQDPGLGLRLIYFSYDVKMKEKGDIPEGYSVSREKKERFSLILESASTNQTSMYLCASSFIYDEQFFGPGTRLTVL.

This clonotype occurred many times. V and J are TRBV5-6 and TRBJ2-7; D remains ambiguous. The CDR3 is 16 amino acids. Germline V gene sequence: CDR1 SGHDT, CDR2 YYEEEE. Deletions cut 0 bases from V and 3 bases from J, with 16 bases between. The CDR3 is CASSLDPRQAYYEQYF. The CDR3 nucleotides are TGTGCCAGCAGCTTGGATCCCCGGCAGGCCTACTACGAGCAGTACTTC. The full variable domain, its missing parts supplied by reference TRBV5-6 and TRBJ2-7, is DAGVTQSPTHLIKTRGQQVTLRCSPKSGHDTVSWYQQALGQGPQFIFQYYEEEERQRGNFPDRFSGHQFPNYSSELNVNALLLGDSALYLCASSLDPRQAYYEQYFGPGTRLTVT.

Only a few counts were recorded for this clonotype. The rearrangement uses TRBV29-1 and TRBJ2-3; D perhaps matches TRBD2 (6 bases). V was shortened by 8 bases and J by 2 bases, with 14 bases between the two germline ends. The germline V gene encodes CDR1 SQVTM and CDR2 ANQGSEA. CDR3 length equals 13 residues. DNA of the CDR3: TGCAGCTCCCGAGGGAGGCTCACAGATACGCAGTATTTT. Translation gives CSSRGRLTDTQYF.

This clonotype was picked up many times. CDR3 loop: CASSLVQGPTNEQFF. In DNA, the CDR3 is TGTGCCAGCAGCTTAGTACAGGGGCCCACGAATGAGCAGTTCTTC. This chain joins TRBV7-9 and TRBJ2-1; 7 nucleotides line up with TRBD1. After removal of 1 base from V and 7 bases from J, the junction contained 7 bases not matched to a gene. The CDR3 is 15 residues long. Germline V gene lookup returns CDR1 SEHNR and CDR2 FQNEAQ (reference sequence).

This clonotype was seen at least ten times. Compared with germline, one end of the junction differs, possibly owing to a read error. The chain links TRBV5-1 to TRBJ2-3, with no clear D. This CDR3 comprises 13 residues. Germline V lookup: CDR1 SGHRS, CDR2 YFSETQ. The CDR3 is CASSLGGPDTQYF. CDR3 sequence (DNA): TGTGCCAGCAGTTTAGGCGGCCCAGATACGCAGTATTTT.

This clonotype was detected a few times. This CDR3 is CASGLVSMGTEAFF. CDR3 DNA: TGTGCTAGTGGTTTGGTTAGTATGGGGACTGAAGCTTTCTTT. The chain is built from TRBV12-5 and TRBJ1-1; no clear D gene. The CDR3 covers 14 residues. The germline V gene has CDR1 LGHNT and CDR2 FRNRAP. With 0 bases removed from V and 5 bases from J, the gap between germline ends came to 10 bases.

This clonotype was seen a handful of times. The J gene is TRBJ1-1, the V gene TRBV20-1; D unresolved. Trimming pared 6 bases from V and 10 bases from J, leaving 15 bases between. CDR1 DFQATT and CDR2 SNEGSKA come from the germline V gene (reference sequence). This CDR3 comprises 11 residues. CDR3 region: CSADERLRAFF. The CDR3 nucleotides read TGCAGTGCAGACGAGCGACTGAGAGCTTTCTTT.

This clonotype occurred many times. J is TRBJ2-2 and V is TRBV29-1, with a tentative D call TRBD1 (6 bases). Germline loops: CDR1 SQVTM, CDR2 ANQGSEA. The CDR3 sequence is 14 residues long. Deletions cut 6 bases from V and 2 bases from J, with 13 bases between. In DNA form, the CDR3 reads TGCAGCGTCCTCAGGGACACAAACACCGGGGAGCTGTTTTTT. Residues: CSVLRDTNTGELFF.

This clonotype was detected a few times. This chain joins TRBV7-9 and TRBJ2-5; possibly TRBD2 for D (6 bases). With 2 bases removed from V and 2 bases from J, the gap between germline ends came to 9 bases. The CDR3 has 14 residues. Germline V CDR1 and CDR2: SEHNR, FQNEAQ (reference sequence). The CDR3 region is CASSLWGLQETQYF. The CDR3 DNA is TGTGCCAGCAGCTTATGGGGACTTCAAGAGACCCAGTACTTC.

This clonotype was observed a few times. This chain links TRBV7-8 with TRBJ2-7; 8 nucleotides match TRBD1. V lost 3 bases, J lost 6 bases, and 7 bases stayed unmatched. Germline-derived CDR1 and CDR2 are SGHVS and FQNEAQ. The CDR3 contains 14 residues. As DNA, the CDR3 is TGTGCCAGCAGCTTCGGACAGGGAAGCCCCGAGCAGTACTTC. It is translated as CASSFGQGSPEQYF.

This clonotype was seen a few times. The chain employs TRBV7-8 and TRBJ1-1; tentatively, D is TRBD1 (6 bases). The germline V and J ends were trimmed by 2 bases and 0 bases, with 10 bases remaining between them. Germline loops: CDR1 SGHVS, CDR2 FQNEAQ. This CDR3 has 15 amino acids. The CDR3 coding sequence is TGTGCCAGCAGCTTACCGGGACACATGAACACTGAAGCTTTCTTT. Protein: CASSLPGHMNTEAFF. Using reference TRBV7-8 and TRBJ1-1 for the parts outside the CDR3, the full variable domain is GAGVSQSPRYKVAKRGQDVALRCDPISGHVSLFWYQQALGQGPEFLTYFQNEAQLDKSGLPSDRFFAERPEGSVSTLKIQRTQQEDSAVYLCASSLPGHMNTEAFFGQGTRLTVV.

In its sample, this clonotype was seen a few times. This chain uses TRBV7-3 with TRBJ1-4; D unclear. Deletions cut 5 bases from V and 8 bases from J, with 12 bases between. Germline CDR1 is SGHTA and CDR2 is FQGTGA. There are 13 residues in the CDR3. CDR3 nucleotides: TGTGCCAGCAGCCGCGATTGGGGAGAAAAACTGTTTTTT. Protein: CASSRDWGEKLFF.

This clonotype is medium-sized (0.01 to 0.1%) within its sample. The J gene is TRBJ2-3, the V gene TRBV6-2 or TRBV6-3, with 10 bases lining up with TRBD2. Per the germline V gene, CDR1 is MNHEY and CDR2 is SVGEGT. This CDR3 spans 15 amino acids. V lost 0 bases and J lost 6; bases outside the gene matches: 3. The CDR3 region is CASSYSSSGSDTQYF. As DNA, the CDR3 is TGTGCCAGCAGTTACTCATCTAGCGGGAGTGATACGCAGTATTTT.

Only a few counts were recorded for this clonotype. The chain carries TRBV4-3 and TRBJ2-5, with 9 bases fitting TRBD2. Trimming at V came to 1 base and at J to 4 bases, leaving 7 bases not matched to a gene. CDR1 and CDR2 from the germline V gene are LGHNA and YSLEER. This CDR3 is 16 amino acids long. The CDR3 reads CASSQGLGSGRETQYF. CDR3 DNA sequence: TGCGCCAGCAGCCAAGGCTTAGGTAGCGGGAGAGAGACCCAGTACTTC.

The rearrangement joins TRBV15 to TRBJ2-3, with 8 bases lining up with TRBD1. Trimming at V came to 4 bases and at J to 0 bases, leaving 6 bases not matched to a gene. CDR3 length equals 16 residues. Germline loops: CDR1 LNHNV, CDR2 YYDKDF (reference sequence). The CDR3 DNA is TGTGCCACCAGCATAGGAGGACAGGGAAGCACAGATACGCAGTATTTT. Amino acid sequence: CATSIGGQGSTDTQYF. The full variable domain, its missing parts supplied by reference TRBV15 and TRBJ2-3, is DAMVIQNPRYQVTQFGKPVTLSCSQTLNHNVMYWYQQKSSQAPKLLFHYYDKDFNNEADTPDNFQSRRPNTSFCFLDIRSPGLGDTAMYLCATSIGGQGSTDTQYFGPGTRLTVL.